A selection of T cell receptor beta chains follows, all from one sample in a study of blood T cells in healthy people across ages. TCRdb ran MiXCR on the 5' RACE reads and lists one entry per CDR3 protein. The sample has roughly 2 million distinct CDR3 sequences, approximately 50% seen once. Sequencing was performed on blood. The receptor source for this set is a woman aged 40 to 50 in good health. Each CDR3 is given with its conserved first and last residue. The D gene is left open where the match is weak. Where a row states a size, it is once, few, many or the class of an expanded clone; other rows omit it.

J gene	V gene	clone size	D gene	CDR3 DNA	CDR3 protein
TRBJ1-6	TRBV12-3/TRBV12-4	-	-	TGTGCCAGCAGTCCCACAGGGCCCCGTCTTAATTCACCCCTCCACTTT	CASSPTGPRLNSPLHF
TRBJ2-4	TRBV4-3	-	-	TGCGCCAGCAGCCAAGATCGACAGTATGAAAACATTCAGTACTTC	CASSQDRQYENIQYF
TRBJ2-1	TRBV4-1	-	-	TGCGCCAGCAGCCCACATCCCGTAGAGTCCTACAATGAGCAGTTCTTC	CASSPHPVESYNEQFF
TRBJ2-1	TRBV20-1	few	-	TGCAGTGCTAGCAGTTATTCCTACAATGAGCAGTTCTTC	CSASSYSYNEQFF
TRBJ1-6	TRBV20-1	-	TRBD1	TGCAGTGCTAGGTACAGGGGCGCGATTTCACCCCTCCACTTT	CSARYRGAISPLHF
TRBJ2-3	TRBV5-6	once	TRBD2	TGTGCCAGCAGCTTGCGAGCGGGAGGCCTTACAGATACGCAGTATTTT	CASSLRAGGLTDTQYF
TRBJ2-1	TRBV20-1	few	TRBD1	TGCAGTGCTAGAGGACAGGGGGAGATTTACAATGAGCAGTTCTTC	CSARGQGEIYNEQFF
TRBJ2-7	TRBV6-1	few	TRBD1	TGTGCCAGCAGTATTAGACAGGGTAGCCCCTACGAGCAGTACTTC	CASSIRQGSPYEQYF
TRBJ2-5	TRBV11-1	-	-	TGTGCCAGCAGCGTGGAGGGACAGTTCCAAGAGACCCAGTACTTC	CASSVEGQFQETQYF
TRBJ1-2	TRBV27	few	-	TGTGCCAGCAGTGATCCGGGACTCTTTGGAGGCTACACCTTC	CASSDPGLFGGYTF
TRBJ2-7	TRBV6-5	few	-	TGTGCCAGCAGTTACTCGACGGTGGGCAGGGTTCTCTACGAGCAGTACTTC	CASSYSTVGRVLYEQYF
TRBJ2-2	TRBV29-1	-	-	TGCAGCGTTGTACAGGGCGCCGGGGAGCTGTTTTTT	CSVVQGAGELFF
TRBJ1-6	TRBV20-1	-	-	TGCAGTGCTACCCGAAGCGAGGGGGGCTATTCACCCCTCCACTTT	CSATRSEGGYSPLHF
TRBJ2-5	TRBV7-2	few	TRBD2	TGTGCCAGCAGCTTAGCGGGGAAGGTAGCGGGGGGGTCGCTAAAGACCCAGTACTTC	CASSLAGKVAGGSLKTQYF
TRBJ2-3	TRBV10-3	few	-	TGTGCCATCAGTGAGTCGGAATACAGGGAATGGGTGCAGTATTTT	CAISESEYREWVQYF
TRBJ2-1	TRBV2	once	-	TGTGCCAGCAGTGAACCCACCCAAGAGACCCAGTTCTTC	CASSEPTQETQFF
TRBJ1-2	TRBV6-5	-	TRBD1	TGTGCCAGCAGTGACGACAGGGGGCATCACTATGGCTACACCTTC	CASSDDRGHHYGYTF
TRBJ2-5	TRBV20-1	-	TRBD2	TGCAGTGCTAGTTCTACCGGGACTAGCGCAAAGACCCAGTACTTC	CSASSTGTSAKTQYF
TRBJ2-5	TRBV18	-	TRBD1	TGTGCCAGCGCCGCAACAGGGGACCAAGAGACCCAGTACTTC	CASAATGDQETQYF
TRBJ2-1	TRBV29-1	few	TRBD2	TGCAGCGTTGAAGAGCTAGCGGGGATATACAATGAGCAGTTCTTC	CSVEELAGIYNEQFF
TRBJ2-5	TRBV3-1	-	-	TGTGCCAGCAGCCAAGTGAAGGGTCGGGGACCACAAGAGACCCAGTACTTC	CASSQVKGRGPQETQYF
TRBJ2-7	TRBV11-1	many	-	TGTGCCAGCAGCCCTCCCCGGGCCTACGAGCAGTACTTC	CASSPPRAYEQYF
TRBJ2-5	TRBV29-1	-	-	TGCAGCGTTGCTACGGGGGTCCAAGAGACCCAGTACTTC	CSVATGVQETQYF